This TCR beta chain stems from a study of cytomegalovirus exposure and HLA in healthy donors. About the study: Earlier sequencing of approximately 200 million T cells yielded 100 million to 140 million unique TCR beta sequences. Study findings and constraints: The investigators catalogued 150 to 200 TCR beta chains as cytomegalovirus-associated.

In its sample, this clone was seen a few times. The target antigen is unknown. The CDR3 consists of 17 residues. CDR1 and CDR2 (germline): SGDLS, YYNGEE. J lost 4 bases, V lost 3 bases, and 11 bases had no gene match. All donors participated as healthy donors of bone marrow. A multiplex PCR was run with 60 Vbeta primers and 13 Jbeta primers. Using immunoSEQ multiplex PCR, the repertoire was profiled, and TCRdb retains in-frame clones only, with some absent. The sample contains under 250,000 clones, roughly 80% of which appear only once. The origin of this receptor is a male donor in good health and CMV-seronegative. What was sequenced was PBMCs. The rearrangement joins TRBV9 to TRBJ2-1; TRBD2 agrees at 9 bases. CDR3 DNA: TGTGCCAGCAGCGCAGTAGCGGGAGTGATTGGATACAATGAGCAGTTCTTC. This codes for CASSAVAGVIGYNEQFF.